Listed below are T cell receptor beta chains from one sample, sequenced in a study of blood T cell repertoires in COVID-19. Sequenced by immunoSEQ multiplex PCR; TCRdb stores in-frame clones only, minus some. The sample includes some 300,000 clones, nearly 90% of them seen just once. The sequenced material came from peripheral blood. The receptors were gathered from a woman aged 40 to 50 with COVID-19, enrolled during active disease. Both conserved end residues are part of each CDR3. D genes are given only for firm matches. Some rows have no size entry. The others give once, few or many, or a class for an expanded clone.

>TRBJ1-2|TRBV19|once|NA
TGTGCCAGCCAGGAATCCAACTATGGCTACACCTTC
CASQESNYGYTF
>TRBJ2-5|TRBV10-3|NA|NA
TGTGCCATCAGTGAGTCGAACTCAGAGACCCAGTACTTC
CAISESNSETQYF
>TRBJ2-7|TRBV7-2|NA|NA
TGTGCCAGCAGTCCGTCTAGCCTCAGCTCCTACGAGCAGTACTTC
CASSPSSLSSYEQYF
>TRBJ2-3|TRBV12-3/TRBV12-4|few|NA
TGTGCCAGCAGTCCGACTCGGGATACGCAGTATTTT
CASSPTRDTQYF
>TRBJ1-2|TRBV9|NA|NA
TGTGCCAGCAGCGTAACCGGAGGCTCCTATGGCTACACCTTC
CASSVTGGSYGYTF
>TRBJ2-1|TRBV5-4|NA|TRBD2
TGTGCCAGCAGCTTTACTAGCGGGCGAAGCAATGAGCAGTTCTTC
CASSFTSGRSNEQFF
>TRBJ1-2|TRBV9|few|TRBD1
TGTGCCAGCAGCGTAGTGGCGCAGGGGGCGATTGGCTACACCTTC
CASSVVAQGAIGYTF
>TRBJ2-2|TRBV6-5|NA|NA
TGTGCCAGCCTCAGGGGTACGAACACCGGGGAGCTGTTTTTT
CASLRGTNTGELFF
>TRBJ1-6|TRBV5-6|NA|NA
TGTGCCAGCAGCTTTTGGGGCTCACCCCTCCACTTT
CASSFWGSPLHF
>TRBJ2-7|TRBV7-6|NA|TRBD1
TGTGCCAGCAGCTTAGAGGACAGGGGCTACGAGCAGTACTTC
CASSLEDRGYEQYF
>TRBJ2-1|TRBV7-8|NA|TRBD2
TGTGCCAGCAGAAGGCGACTAGCGGACTACAATGAGCAGTTCTTC
CASRRRLADYNEQFF
>TRBJ2-7|TRBV29-1|NA|TRBD2
TGCAGCGTTGAAGATCGGGTTAGCGGGGGGCAGCAGTACTTC
CSVEDRVSGGQQYF
>TRBJ2-7|TRBV7-9|NA|TRBD1
TGTGCCAGCAGCCCCGACAGGGTTACCTACGAGCAGTACTTC
CASSPDRVTYEQYF
>TRBJ1-2|TRBV6-5|NA|TRBD1
TGTGCCAGCAGCGATGGGACAGTTCAATATGGCTACACCTTC
CASSDGTVQYGYTF
>TRBJ2-2|TRBV7-9|NA|NA
TGTGCCAGCAGCGTCGGGAGCGGGGAGCTGTTTTTT
CASSVGSGELFF
>TRBJ2-3|TRBV19|NA|NA
TGTGCCAGTAGACCGCTACCGACAGAAGATACGCAGTATTTT
CASRPLPTEDTQYF
>TRBJ2-1|TRBV18|NA|TRBD2
TGTGCCAGCTCGCCTACCGGGACTAGCGGGGCCTCCTACAATGAGCAGTTCTTC
CASSPTGTSGASYNEQFF
>TRBJ1-1|TRBV6-5|NA|NA
TGTGCCAGCAGTAGGACAGAAGGCACTGAAGCTTTCTTT
CASSRTEGTEAFF
>TRBJ2-7|TRBV5-1|NA|NA
TGCGCCAGCAGCCCGCAGGGTACTCCCTACGAGCAGTACTTC
CASSPQGTPYEQYF
>TRBJ1-5|TRBV28|NA|NA
TGTGCCAGCAGTTTAGCGGGGGGGCGCACCCAGCCCCAGCATTTT
CASSLAGGRTQPQHF
>TRBJ1-2|TRBV15|NA|TRBD1
TGTGCCACCAGCGATGACAGGGGAAACTATGGCTACACCTTC
CATSDDRGNYGYTF
>TRBJ1-1|TRBV18|NA|TRBD1
TGTGCCAGCTCACCCGGACAGGGGACGTACACTGAAGCTTTCTTT
CASSPGQGTYTEAFF
>TRBJ1-1|TRBV12-3/TRBV12-4|NA|TRBD1
TGTGCCAGCAGTCTTGGACAGGCCGCTGAAGCTTTCTTT
CASSLGQAAEAFF
>TRBJ2-7|TRBV10-3|NA|TRBD2
TGTGCCATCAGTGGGGGGACTAGCGGGAGTTACGAGCAGTACTTC
CAISGGTSGSYEQYF
>TRBJ1-6|TRBV28|once|TRBD1
TGTGCCAGCCGGGACAGGGTTAATTCACCCCTCCACTTT
CASRDRVNSPLHF